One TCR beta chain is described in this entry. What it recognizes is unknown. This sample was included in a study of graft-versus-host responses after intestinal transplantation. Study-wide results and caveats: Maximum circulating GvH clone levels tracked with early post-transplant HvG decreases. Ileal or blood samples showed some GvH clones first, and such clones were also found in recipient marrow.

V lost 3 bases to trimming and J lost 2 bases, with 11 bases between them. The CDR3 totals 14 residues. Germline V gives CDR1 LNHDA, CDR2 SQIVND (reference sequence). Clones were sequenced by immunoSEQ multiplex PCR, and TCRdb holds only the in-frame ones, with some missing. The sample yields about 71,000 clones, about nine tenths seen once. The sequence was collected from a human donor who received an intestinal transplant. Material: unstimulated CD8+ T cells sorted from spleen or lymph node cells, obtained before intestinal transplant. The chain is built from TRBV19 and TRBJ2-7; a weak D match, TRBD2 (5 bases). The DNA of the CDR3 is TGTGCCAGTAGTATCGCCCGGGGAACCTACGAGCAGTACTTC. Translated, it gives CASSIARGTYEQYF.